Listed below are T cell receptor beta chains from one sample, sequenced in a study of PD-1 blockade in mismatch repair-deficient tumors. This table comes from immunoSEQ multiplex PCR, and its TCRdb copy is limited to in-frame clones, with some not included. Among approximately 80,000 clones listed, roughly 80% were seen once. The starting material was peripheral blood, obtained 44 weeks after starting pembrolizumab. The receptors here all came from an adult with mismatch repair-deficient cancer. The CDR3 runs from the conserved cysteine through the conserved F or W. A D gene is named only where the DNA matches it firmly. Where a row states a size, it is once, few, many or the class of an expanded clone; other rows omit it.

>TRBV19|TRBJ2-7|TRBD2|NA
CASSHLVGRDYEQYF
TGTGCCAGTAGTCATCTAGTCGGGAGGGACTACGAGCAGTACTTC
>TRBV5-4|TRBJ2-5|TRBD2|once
CASSLGGREGQETQYF
TGTGCCAGCAGCTTGGGAGGGCGGGAGGGCCAAGAGACCCAGTACTTC
>TRBV6-5|TRBJ1-5|NA|NA
CASSYRDQPQHF
TGTGCCAGCAGTTACAGGGACCAGCCCCAGCATTTT
>TRBV19|TRBJ1-4|NA|NA
CASRPGTVSNEKLFF
TGTGCCAGTAGACCCGGGACGGTTAGTAATGAAAAACTGTTTTTT
>TRBV5-1|TRBJ2-1|TRBD2|NA
CASSLGGTSGFSSYNEQFF
TGCGCCAGCAGCTTGGGCGGGACTAGCGGGTTTAGCTCCTACAATGAGCAGTTCTTC
>TRBV2|TRBJ2-2|TRBD2|NA
CASSPEGLAGTGELFF
TGTGCCAGCAGTCCAGAGGGACTAGCGGGCACCGGGGAGCTGTTTTTT
>TRBV28|TRBJ1-4|TRBD1|NA
CASSQTGDNEKLFF
TGTGCCAGCAGTCAAACAGGGGATAATGAAAAACTGTTTTTT
>TRBV2|TRBJ2-2|NA|NA
CASRGTRSTGELFF
TGTGCCAGCAGAGGGACAAGAAGTACCGGGGAGCTGTTTTTT
>TRBV30|TRBJ2-5|TRBD2|once
CAWGLAPETQYF
TGTGCCTGGGGACTAGCACCTGAGACCCAGTACTTC
>TRBV19|TRBJ2-5|NA|NA
CASSIRGWAQETQYF
TGTGCCAGTAGTATCAGGGGTTGGGCCCAAGAGACCCAGTACTTC
>TRBV30|TRBJ1-4|NA|NA
CAWSVQTDNEKLFF
TGTGCCTGGAGTGTACAGACAGATAATGAAAAACTGTTTTTT
>TRBV11-2|TRBJ2-1|NA|NA
CASSLAGAVPSPYNEQFF
TGTGCCAGCAGCTTAGCAGGGGCCGTCCCCAGCCCCTACAATGAGCAGTTCTTC
>TRBV2|TRBJ2-2|TRBD2|NA
CASRTGTSSTGELFF
TGTGCCAGCAGAACCGGGACTAGCAGCACCGGGGAGCTGTTTTTT
>TRBV5-1|TRBJ1-2|TRBD1|NA
CASSPNTGQGHGYTF
TGCGCCAGCAGCCCAAACACCGGACAGGGCCATGGCTACACCTTC
>TRBV11-3|TRBJ1-1|NA|NA
CASSLNTVNTEAFF
TGTGCCAGCAGCTTAAACACGGTGAACACTGAAGCTTTCTTT
>TRBV5-1|TRBJ2-1|NA|NA
CASSLNAYNNEQFF
TGCGCCAGCAGCTTGAACGCCTATAACAATGAGCAGTTCTTC
>TRBV5-1|TRBJ2-7|NA|NA
CASSLSNGGYEQYF
TGCGCCAGCAGCTTGAGCAACGGCGGCTACGAGCAGTACTTC
>TRBV19|TRBJ2-1|TRBD2|once
CASSIGESGRGYEQFF
TGTGCCAGTAGTATAGGGGAAAGCGGGAGAGGCTATGAGCAGTTCTTC
>TRBV18|TRBJ1-1|NA|NA
CASSSPTLNTEAFF
TGTGCCAGCTCATCCCCTACTCTTAACACTGAAGCTTTCTTT
>TRBV13|TRBJ2-3|TRBD1|NA
CASSGQGRGGTDTQYF
TGTGCCAGCAGCGGACAGGGGCGAGGTGGCACAGATACGCAGTATTTT
>TRBV2|TRBJ2-5|TRBD2|NA
CASSELAGGGRETQYF
TGTGCCAGCAGTGAACTAGCGGGAGGGGGCCGGGAGACCCAGTACTTC
>TRBV7-9|TRBJ1-3|TRBD1|NA
CASSPGQGENTIYF
TGTGCCAGCAGCCCCGGACAGGGGGAAAACACCATATATTTT
>TRBV5-1|TRBJ2-3|TRBD1|NA
CASSYGQDTDTQYF
TGCGCCAGCAGCTACGGACAGGACACAGATACGCAGTATTTT
>TRBV29-1|TRBJ2-3|NA|NA
CSVEGTEISTDTQYF
TGCAGCGTTGAAGGGACAGAGATTAGCACAGATACGCAGTATTTT
>TRBV18|TRBJ2-7|NA|NA
CASSLNRRGTSYEQYF
TGTGCCAGCTCACTGAACCGTCGGGGCACTAGCTACGAGCAGTACTTC
>TRBV7-9|TRBJ2-7|NA|NA
CASSPPLRSYEQYF
TGTGCCAGCAGCCCTCCTCTCAGAAGCTACGAGCAGTACTTC
>TRBV5-1|TRBJ2-7|TRBD2|NA
CASSLGSGSSYEQYF
TGCGCCAGCAGCTTGGGCAGCGGGAGCTCCTACGAGCAGTACTTC
>TRBV7-8|TRBJ1-1|TRBD1|NA
CASGTGEGQAEAFF
TGTGCCAGCGGTACAGGGGAGGGGCAAGCTGAAGCTTTCTTT
>TRBV10-2|TRBJ2-7|TRBD2|NA
CASSSPRTSGGPYEQYF
TGCGCCAGCAGTTCGCCTAGGACTAGCGGGGGTCCCTACGAGCAGTACTTC
>TRBV7-2|TRBJ2-5|NA|once
CASSFVPQETQYF
TGTGCCAGCAGCTTTGTACCCCAAGAGACCCAGTACTTC
>TRBV6-1|TRBJ2-1|TRBD2|NA
CASSDYSGNGDNEQFF
TGTGCCAGCAGTGACTATAGCGGGAATGGGGACAATGAGCAGTTCTTC
>TRBV6-5|TRBJ2-5|NA|NA
CASRRVGAETQYF
TGTGCCAGCAGGAGGGTTGGTGCGGAGACCCAGTACTTC
>TRBV25-1|TRBJ2-3|TRBD2|NA
CASSRGGTDTQYF
TGTGCCAGCAGTCGGGGGGGCACAGATACGCAGTATTTT
>TRBV13|TRBJ1-2|NA|NA
CASSTSDRSYGYTF
TGTGCCAGCAGCACCTCAGACAGAAGCTATGGCTACACCTTC
>TRBV5-4|TRBJ2-5|TRBD2|once
CASSPDSGRAGETQYF
TGTGCCAGCAGCCCTGATAGCGGGAGGGCAGGGGAGACCCAGTACTTC
>TRBV7-2|TRBJ1-2|TRBD1|NA
CASIKDRGGGYTF
TGTGCCAGCATCAAGGACAGGGGCGGAGGCTACACCTTC
>TRBV18|TRBJ2-1|TRBD2|few
CASSPERGSGDEQFF
TGTGCCAGCTCACCGGAGCGGGGCTCGGGCGATGAGCAGTTCTTC
>TRBV9|TRBJ1-1|NA|NA
CASSPLQGDTEAFF
TGTGCCAGCAGCCCCCTACAAGGGGACACTGAAGCTTTCTTT
>TRBV11-2|TRBJ2-2|TRBD1|NA
CASNQKSGQGALTGELFF
TGTGCCAGCAACCAAAAGTCGGGACAGGGGGCCCTCACCGGGGAGCTGTTTTTT
>TRBV5-8|TRBJ2-7|NA|NA
CASSLDAEDMREQYF
TGTGCCAGCAGCTTGGACGCAGAGGACATGCGGGAGCAGTACTTC
>TRBV2|TRBJ1-1|NA|NA
CASRGDRRTEAFF
TGTGCCAGCAGGGGAGACAGGCGAACTGAAGCTTTCTTT
>TRBV10-3|TRBJ2-1|TRBD2|once
CAISPGLAGYNEQFF
TGTGCCATCAGTCCGGGACTAGCAGGCTACAATGAGCAGTTCTTC
>TRBV7-3|TRBJ2-1|NA|few
CASSLVYDNEQFF
TGTGCCAGCAGCTTAGTTTACGACAATGAGCAGTTCTTC
>TRBV5-8|TRBJ1-5|NA|NA
CASSLVTGVAQPQHF
TGTGCCAGCAGCTTGGTCACGGGGGTGGCTCAGCCCCAGCATTTT
>TRBV18|TRBJ1-1|NA|NA
CASSPWGGDTEAFF
TGTGCCAGCTCACCATGGGGGGGGGACACTGAAGCTTTCTTT
>TRBV4-1|TRBJ1-2|NA|medium-sized
CASSQDWRVYGYTF
TGCGCCAGCAGCCAAGATTGGAGGGTCTACGGCTACACCTTC
>TRBV4-3|TRBJ2-1|NA|few
CASSQDVGGAYNEQFF
TGCGCCAGCAGCCAAGATGTGGGGGGAGCCTACAATGAGCAGTTCTTC
>TRBV5-1|TRBJ1-3|NA|NA
CASSPDPSSGNTIYF
TGCGCCAGCAGCCCCGACCCGAGCTCTGGAAACACCATATATTTT